This T cell receptor beta chain was identified during a study of blood T cell repertoires in COVID-19 (dated by TCRdb to the early 2020s). In the study overall: Samples covering the acute and convalescent phases of COVID-19 were provided by collaborators in the United States, Italy and Spain. Subjects who had been exposed to COVID-19, were actively infected with it, or had recovered from it provided the deeply sampled blood TCRbeta repertoires that made up the dataset. A de-identified subject ID, COVID-19 status, age in years and sex were almost always included in the sample metadata. HLA class I and class II types, where available, came from metadata supplied by the sample provider rather than from assay-based typing. A freely available public database, intended as a resource for researchers studying the immune response to SARS-CoV-2, is where the repertoires were released. The prospective study material was composed of cDNA or gDNA derived from T cells, B-cell-depleted T cells, or PBMCs. The samples were drawn from the first 160 participants of the ongoing ImmuneRACE study and from 950 to 1,500 subjects provided by 6 global collaborators. Overall results and qualifications from the work: Clinical and demographic metadata were provided uncurated, with the amount varying by source and participant.

TCRbeta CDR3 regions were amplified from genomic DNA by means of the immunoSEQ Assay, a bias-controlled multiplex PCR. From the authors' description of their analysis: The number of nucleated cells in each sample was estimated by amplification of reference gene primers within the assay. Sequence reads were collapsed and filtered to measure the absolute abundance of every unique TCRbeta CDR3 rearrangement. For each sample, productive Simpson clonality was calculated by taking the square root of Simpson's diversity index across productive rearrangements. TCRdb carries this immuneACCESS record with in-frame sequences only. Its versions omit some clonotypes, under half of them owing to an unresolved V gene in the studies checked, with the rest unexplained. V, J and clone size reflect that table, while D and trimming were determined from the DNA. The sample profile shows some 190,000 clones; roughly 87% of them were found once. The ten largest account for 2% to 2.5% of the sample.

A remark on this clone: What this receptor recognizes is not known. No clone much larger than this one lies a single base away; base qualities are absent.

V trim: 4 bases; J trim: 2 bases; unmatched bases: 6. The germline V gene encodes CDR1 SGHDT and CDR2 YYEEEE. The CDR3, cysteine through phenylalanine, is 14 amino acids long. The kept DNA is CDR3 alone, 42 bases in frame from the first base. Participants in the prospective study were aged roughly 18 to 100 years, lived in 20 to 30 United States geographic areas, and enrolled through a virtual design. In the prospective study, cohorts were assigned on the basis of participant-reported clinical history obtained from a screening survey and a study questionnaire. Each participant in the prospective study had whole blood, serum and a nasopharyngeal or oropharyngeal swab collected by mobile phlebotomists. Prospective study participants could optionally give additional blood draws and questionnaires over an approximately two-month period. Before DNA extraction, prospective study blood samples were shipped either frozen or at room temperature.

This chain is built from TRBV5-6 and TRBJ2-7, and TRBD1 matches 7 of the central bases. The source is a woman in her thirties or forties with acute COVID-19. What was sequenced was PBMCs or T cells enriched from blood (not recorded which). The nucleotides are TGTGCCAGCAGCCTGACAGGGCGCACCTACGAGCAGTACTTC. It codes for CASSLTGRTYEQYF.